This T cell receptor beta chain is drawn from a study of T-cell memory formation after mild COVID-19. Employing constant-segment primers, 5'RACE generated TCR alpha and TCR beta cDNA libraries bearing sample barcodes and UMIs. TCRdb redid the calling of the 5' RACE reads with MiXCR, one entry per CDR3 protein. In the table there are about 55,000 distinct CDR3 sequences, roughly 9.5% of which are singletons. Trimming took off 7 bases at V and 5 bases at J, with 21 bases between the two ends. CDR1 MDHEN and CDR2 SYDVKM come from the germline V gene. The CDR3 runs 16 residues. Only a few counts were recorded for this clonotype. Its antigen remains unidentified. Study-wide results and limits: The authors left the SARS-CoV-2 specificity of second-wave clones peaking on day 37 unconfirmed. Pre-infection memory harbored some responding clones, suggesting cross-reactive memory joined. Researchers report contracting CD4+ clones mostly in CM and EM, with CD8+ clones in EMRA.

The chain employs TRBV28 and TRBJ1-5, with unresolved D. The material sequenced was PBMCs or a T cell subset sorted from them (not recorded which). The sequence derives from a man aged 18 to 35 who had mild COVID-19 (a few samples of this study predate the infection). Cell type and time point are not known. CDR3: CASTGDGISSHQPQHF. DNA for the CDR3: TGTGCCAGCACTGGTGACGGGATTTCGAGCCATCAGCCCCAGCATTTT.